This T cell receptor beta chain was captured by sequencing in a study of T cells in Graves' hyperthyroidism and ophthalmopathy. In its sample, this clonotype was seen many times. Germline CDR1 GTSNPN, CDR2 SVGIG (reference sequence). The V and J ends lost 4 bases and 5 bases, in that order; junction bases with no gene match: 9. The CDR3 has 14 amino acids. The TCR beta CDR3 regions underwent amplification using RNA transcripts as the source. During a first-round RT-PCR of the TCR CDR3, the HTBI primer set was used. TCRdb called the multiplex PCR reads again in MiXCR, with one record for every CDR3 protein. Seen here are a few hundred thousand distinct CDR3 sequences, approximately 15% observed once, and the top ten hold almost 6%.

The V and J genes are TRBV30 and TRBJ2-7; 9 bases align to TRBD1. Sequencing was performed on blood. The receptor was isolated from a woman aged 25 to 39 with Graves' hyperthyroidism that later progressed to Graves' ophthalmopathy. The CDR3 nucleotides read TGTGCCTGGAACTCCGGGACAGGGTTCGACGAGCAGTACTTC. Translating gives CAWNSGTGFDEQYF.